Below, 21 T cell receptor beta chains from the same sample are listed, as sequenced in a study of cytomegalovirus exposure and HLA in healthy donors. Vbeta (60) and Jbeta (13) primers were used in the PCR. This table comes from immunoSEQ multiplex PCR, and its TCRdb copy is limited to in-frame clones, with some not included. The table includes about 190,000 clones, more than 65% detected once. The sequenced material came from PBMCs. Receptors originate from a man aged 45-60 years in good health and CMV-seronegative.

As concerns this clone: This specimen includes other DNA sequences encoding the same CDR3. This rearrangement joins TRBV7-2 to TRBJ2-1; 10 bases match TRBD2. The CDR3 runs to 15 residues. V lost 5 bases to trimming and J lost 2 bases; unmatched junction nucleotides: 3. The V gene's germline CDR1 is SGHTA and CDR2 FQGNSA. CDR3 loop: CASSLSGGPYNEQFF. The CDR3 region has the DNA TGTGCCAGCAGCCTTAGCGGGGGGCCCTACAATGAGCAGTTCTTC.

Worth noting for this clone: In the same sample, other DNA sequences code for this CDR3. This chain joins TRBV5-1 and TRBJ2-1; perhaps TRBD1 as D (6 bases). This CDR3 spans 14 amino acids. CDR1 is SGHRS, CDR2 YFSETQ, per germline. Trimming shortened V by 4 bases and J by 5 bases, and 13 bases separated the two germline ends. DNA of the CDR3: TGCGCCAGCAGCCCCGGGACACTGAACAATGAGCAGTTCTTC. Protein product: CASSPGTLNNEQFF.

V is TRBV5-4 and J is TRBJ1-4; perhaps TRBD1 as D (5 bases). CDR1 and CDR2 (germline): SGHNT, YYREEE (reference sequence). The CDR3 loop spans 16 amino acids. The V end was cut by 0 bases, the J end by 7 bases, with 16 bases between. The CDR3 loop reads CASSLAASGGREKLFF. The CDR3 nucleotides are TGTGCCAGCAGCTTGGCCGCGTCCGGGGGACGTGAAAAACTGTTTTTT.

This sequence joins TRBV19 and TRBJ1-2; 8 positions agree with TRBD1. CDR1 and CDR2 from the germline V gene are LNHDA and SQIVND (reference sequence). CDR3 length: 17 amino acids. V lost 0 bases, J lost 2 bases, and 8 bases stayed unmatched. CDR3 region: CASSIDLWQGANYGYTF. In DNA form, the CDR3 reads TGTGCCAGTAGTATAGATCTATGGCAGGGGGCGAACTATGGCTACACCTTC.

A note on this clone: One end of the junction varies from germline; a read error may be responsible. The CDR3 protein is CSSSSSFTGTRVRGEQFF. In DNA, the CDR3 is TGTTCCAGCAGCTCTTCATTCACCGGGACTAGGGTACGCGGCGAGCAGTTCTTC. V usage is TRBV7-9 and J usage is TRBJ2-1; 8 nucleotides agree with TRBD2. This CDR3 has 18 residues. Germline V gene lookup returns CDR1 SEHNR and CDR2 FQNEAQ (reference sequence).

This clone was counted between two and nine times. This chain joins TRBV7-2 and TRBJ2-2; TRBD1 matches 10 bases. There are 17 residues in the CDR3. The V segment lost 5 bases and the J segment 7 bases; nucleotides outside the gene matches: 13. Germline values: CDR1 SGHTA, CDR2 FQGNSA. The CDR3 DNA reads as TGTGCCAGCAGCGGACACCCCGGGACAGGGGATAGCGGGGAGCTGTTTTTT. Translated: CASSGHPGTGDSGELFF. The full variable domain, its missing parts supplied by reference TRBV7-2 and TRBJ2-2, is GAGVSQSPSNKVTEKGKDVELRCDPISGHTALYWYRQSLGQGLEFLIYFQGNSAPDKSGLPSDRFSAERTGGSVSTLTIQRTQQEDSAVYLCASSGHPGTGDSGELFFGEGSRLTVL.

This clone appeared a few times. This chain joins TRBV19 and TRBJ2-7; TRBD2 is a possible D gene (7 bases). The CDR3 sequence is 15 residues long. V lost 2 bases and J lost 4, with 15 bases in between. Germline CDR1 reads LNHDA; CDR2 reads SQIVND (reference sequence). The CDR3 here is CASSINGGLGYEQYF. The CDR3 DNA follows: TGTGCCAGTAGTATAAACGGGGGGCTCGGGTACGAGCAGTACTTC. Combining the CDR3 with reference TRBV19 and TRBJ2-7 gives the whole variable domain DGGITQSPKYLFRKEGQNVTLSCEQNLNHDAMYWYRQDPGQGLRLIYYSQIVNDFQKGDIAEGYSVSREKKESFPLTVTSAQKNPTAFYLCASSINGGLGYEQYFGPGTRLTVT.

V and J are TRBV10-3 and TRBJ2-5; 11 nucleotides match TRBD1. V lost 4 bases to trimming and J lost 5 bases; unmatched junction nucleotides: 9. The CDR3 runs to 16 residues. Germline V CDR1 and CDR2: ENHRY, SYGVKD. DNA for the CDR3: TGTGCCATCAGTGTGGGGCGGACAGGGGGCACGGAGACCCAGTACTTC. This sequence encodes CAISVGRTGGTETQYF.

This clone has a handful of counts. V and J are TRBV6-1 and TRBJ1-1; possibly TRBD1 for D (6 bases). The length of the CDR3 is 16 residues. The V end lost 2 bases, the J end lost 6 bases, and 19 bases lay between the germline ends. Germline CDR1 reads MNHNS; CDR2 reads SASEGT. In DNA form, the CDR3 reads TGTGCCAGCAGTGAAAGGCACAGGGCAGGATATTCTGAAGCTTTCTTT. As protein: CASSERHRAGYSEAFF.

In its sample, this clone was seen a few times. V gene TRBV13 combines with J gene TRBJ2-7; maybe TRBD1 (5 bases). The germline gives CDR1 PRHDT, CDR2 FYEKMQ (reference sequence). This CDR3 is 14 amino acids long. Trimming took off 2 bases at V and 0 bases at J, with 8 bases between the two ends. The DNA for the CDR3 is TGTGCCAGCAGCTTAAAGGACATCTCCTACGAGCAGTACTTC. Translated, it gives CASSLKDISYEQYF. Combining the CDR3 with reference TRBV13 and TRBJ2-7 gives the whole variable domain AAGVIQSPRHLIKEKRETATLKCYPIPRHDTVYWYQQGPGQDPQFLISFYEKMQSDKGSIPDRFSAQQFSDYHSELNMSSLELGDSALYFCASSLKDISYEQYFGPGTRLTVT.

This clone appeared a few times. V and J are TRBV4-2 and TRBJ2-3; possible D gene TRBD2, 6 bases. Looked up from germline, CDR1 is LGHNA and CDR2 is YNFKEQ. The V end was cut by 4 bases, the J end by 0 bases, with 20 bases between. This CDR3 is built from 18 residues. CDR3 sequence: CASSRSTLIRGSTDTQYF. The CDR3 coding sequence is TGTGCCAGCAGCCGCTCCACCTTGATTCGGGGGAGCACAGATACGCAGTATTTT.

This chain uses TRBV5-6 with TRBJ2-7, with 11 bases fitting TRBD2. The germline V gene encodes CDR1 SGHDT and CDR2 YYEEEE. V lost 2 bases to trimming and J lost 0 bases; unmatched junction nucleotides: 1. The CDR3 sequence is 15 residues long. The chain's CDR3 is CASSFGTSGSYEQYF. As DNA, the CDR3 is TGTGCCAGCAGCTTTGGGACTAGCGGCTCCTACGAGCAGTACTTC. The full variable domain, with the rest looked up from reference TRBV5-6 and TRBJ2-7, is DAGVTQSPTHLIKTRGQQVTLRCSPKSGHDTVSWYQQALGQGPQFIFQYYEEEERQRGNFPDRFSGHQFPNYSSELNVNALLLGDSALYLCASSFGTSGSYEQYFGPGTRLTVT.

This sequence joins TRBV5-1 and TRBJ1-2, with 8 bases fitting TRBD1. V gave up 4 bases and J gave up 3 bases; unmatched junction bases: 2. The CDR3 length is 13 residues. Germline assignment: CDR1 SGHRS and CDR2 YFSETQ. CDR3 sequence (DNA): TGCGCCAGCAGCCCGACAGGGGACTATGGCTACACCTTC. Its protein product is CASSPTGDYGYTF. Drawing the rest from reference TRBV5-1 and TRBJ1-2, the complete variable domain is KAGVTQTPRYLIKTRGQQVTLSCSPISGHRSVSWYQQTPGQGLQFLFEYFSETQRNKGNFPGRFSGRQFSNSRSEMNVSTLELGDSALYLCASSPTGDYGYTFGSGTRLTVV.

Here the CDR3 reads CASSIGTGASENYGYTF. CDR3 in DNA: TGTGCCAGTAGTATCGGGACAGGGGCTTCCGAGAACTATGGCTACACCTTC. This chain joins TRBV19 and TRBJ1-2; 10 bases map to TRBD1. The trim removed 3 bases at V and 2 bases at J, leaving 9 bases unmatched. Per the germline V gene, CDR1 is LNHDA and CDR2 is SQIVND (reference sequence). The CDR3 totals 17 residues.

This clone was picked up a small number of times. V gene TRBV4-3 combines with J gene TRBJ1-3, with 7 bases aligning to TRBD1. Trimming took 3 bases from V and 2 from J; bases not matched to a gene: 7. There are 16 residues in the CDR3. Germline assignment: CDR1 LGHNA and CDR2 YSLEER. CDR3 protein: CASSHNTGAPGNTIYF. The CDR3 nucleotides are TGCGCCAGCAGCCATAATACAGGGGCCCCTGGAAACACCATATATTTT.

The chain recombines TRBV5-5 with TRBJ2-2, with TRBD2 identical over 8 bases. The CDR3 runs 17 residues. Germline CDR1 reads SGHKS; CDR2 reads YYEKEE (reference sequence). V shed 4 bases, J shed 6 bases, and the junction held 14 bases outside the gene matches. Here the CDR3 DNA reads TGTGCCAGCAGCCTCCTTGGGGAGCGGGGGTACCCCGGGGAGCTGTTTTTT. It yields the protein CASSLLGERGYPGELFF.

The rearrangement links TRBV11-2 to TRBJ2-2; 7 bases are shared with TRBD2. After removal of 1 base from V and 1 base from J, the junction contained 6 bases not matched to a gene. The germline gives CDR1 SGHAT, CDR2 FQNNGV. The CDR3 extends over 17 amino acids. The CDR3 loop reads CASSLGGSGLNTGELFF. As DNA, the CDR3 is TGTGCCAGCAGCTTAGGAGGTAGCGGGCTGAACACCGGGGAGCTGTTTTTT.

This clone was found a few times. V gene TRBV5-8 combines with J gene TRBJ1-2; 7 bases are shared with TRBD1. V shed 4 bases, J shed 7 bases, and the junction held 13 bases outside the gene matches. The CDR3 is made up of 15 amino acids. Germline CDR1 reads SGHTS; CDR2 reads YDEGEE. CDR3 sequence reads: CASSPGQAAAIGYTF. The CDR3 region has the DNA TGTGCCAGCAGCCCCGGACAGGCGGCCGCTATTGGCTACACCTTC.

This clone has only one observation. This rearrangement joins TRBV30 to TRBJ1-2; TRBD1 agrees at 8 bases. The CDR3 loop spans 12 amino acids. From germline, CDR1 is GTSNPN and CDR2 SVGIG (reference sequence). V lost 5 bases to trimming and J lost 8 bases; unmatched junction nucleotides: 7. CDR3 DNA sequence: TGTGCCTGGGGGGCAGGGGGCGGCGGCTACACCTTC. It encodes CAWGAGGGGYTF.

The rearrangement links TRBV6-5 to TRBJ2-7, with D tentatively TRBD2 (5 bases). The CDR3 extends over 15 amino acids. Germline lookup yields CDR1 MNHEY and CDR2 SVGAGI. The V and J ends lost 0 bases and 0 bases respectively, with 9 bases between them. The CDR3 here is CASSYSPSLSYEQYF. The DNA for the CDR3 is TGTGCCAGCAGTTACTCGCCTAGCCTCTCCTACGAGCAGTACTTC.

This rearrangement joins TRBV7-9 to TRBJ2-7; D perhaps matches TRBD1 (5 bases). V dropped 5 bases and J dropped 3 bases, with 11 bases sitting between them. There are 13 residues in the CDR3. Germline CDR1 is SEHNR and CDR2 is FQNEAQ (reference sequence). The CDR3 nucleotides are TGTGCCAGCAGCCCTGGACAACACTACGAGCAGTACTTC. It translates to CASSPGQHYEQYF.